These 6 T cell receptor beta chains originate from one sample sequenced in a study of CD8+CD57+ T cells in acquired aplastic anemia (dated by TCRdb to 2016 to 2019). The patients picked for sequencing were ones in whom flow cytometry had shown an expansion of CD8+CD57+ cells. Sequenced on an Illumina HiSeq 2000. TCR beta VDJ combination and CDR3 sequence profiling used genomic DNA as the template. The public reads were reanalyzed by TCRdb: fastp trimming at Q25, MiXCR alignment, in-frame beta chains only. Identical CDR3 protein sequences are pooled into one entry, listed with their most common genes and DNA. Within this sample are 150,000 to 200,000 distinct CDR3 sequences, with around 63% of them counted one time only. About 44% of the sample is held by the ten biggest clonotypes. The sequencing input was sorted CD4+, CD8+, or CD8+CD57+ T cells (not recorded which) from PBMCs. These receptors all stem from a human donor with aplastic anemia.

This chain links TRBV19 with TRBJ1-2; D gene unclear. The CDR3 spans 14 residues. Germline lookup yields CDR1 LNHDA and CDR2 SQIVND (reference sequence). V was pared by 4 bases and J by 2 bases, with 11 bases between. This CDR3 is CASSNPGTNYGYTF. As DNA, the CDR3 is TGTGCCAGTAGTAATCCGGGCACAAACTATGGCTACACCTTC.

In this sample, this clonotype turned up many times. V and J are TRBV4-1 and TRBJ1-4; D possibly corresponds to TRBD1 (5 bases). CDR3 length: 14 amino acids. Germline lookup yields CDR1 MGHRA and CDR2 YSYEKL. Trimming stripped 3 bases from V and 7 bases from J, with 12 bases between. The DNA for the CDR3 is TGCGCCAGCAGCCAGGGGCGTTCGGGTGAAAAACTGTTTTTT. Translation: CASSQGRSGEKLFF.

The V gene is TRBV20-1, the J gene TRBJ1-2, with D unresolved. With 4 bases removed from V and 3 bases from J, the gap between germline ends came to 6 bases. The CDR3 covers 11 residues. From germline, CDR1 is DFQATT and CDR2 SNEGSKA (reference sequence). CDR3 DNA: TGCAGTGCTACCGGAGACTATGGCTACACCTTC. Protein sequence: CSATGDYGYTF.

This chain links TRBV12-3 or TRBV12-4 with TRBJ2-2; 8 nucleotides line up with TRBD2. The CDR3 totals 15 residues. V shed 6 bases and J 7 bases; nucleotides not matched to a gene: 10. The CDR3 sequence: CASSLLGLAIGELFF. CDR3 DNA: TGTGCCAGCAGCCTCCTCGGACTAGCAATCGGGGAGCTGTTTTTT.

The chain combines TRBV19 with TRBJ2-7; D call uncertain. Germline CDR1 is LNHDA and CDR2 is SQIVND (reference sequence). The germline V and J ends were trimmed by 5 bases and 5 bases, with 19 bases remaining between them. This CDR3 spans 15 amino acids. The CDR3 DNA follows: TGTGCCAGTAGTCGCCAGGAAGTGACCCCAAACGAGCAGTACTTC. Amino acids: CASSRQEVTPNEQYF.

The chain recombines TRBV15 with TRBJ2-7, with TRBD2 identical over 9 bases. Germline CDR1 reads LNHNV; CDR2 reads YYDKDF (reference sequence). The V segment lost 3 bases and the J segment 0 bases; nucleotides outside the gene matches: 9. CDR3 length: 17 residues. The CDR3 DNA reads TGTGCCACCAGCAGGGCCGAGTTAGCGGGGGCCTCCTACGAGCAGTACTTC. Its protein is CATSRAELAGASYEQYF.